Following are 15 T cell receptor beta chains from one sample sequenced in a study of early T cells in non-severe SARS-CoV-2 infection. TCRdb reprocessed the 5' RACE reads via MiXCR and lists one record per CDR3 protein. The sample carries about 94,000 distinct CDR3 sequences, less than 15% recorded once. Sequencing was carried out using whole blood. All receptors derive from an adult who was a healthcare worker with PCR-confirmed SARS-CoV-2 infection or an uninfected control (not recorded which).

The chain combines TRBV6-2 or TRBV6-3 with TRBJ1-1; no definite D call. CDR1 MNHEY and CDR2 SVGEGT come from the germline V gene. The CDR3 has 15 amino acids. The V end lost 6 bases, the J end lost 3 bases, and 17 bases lay between the germline ends. CDR3: CASSSPSDGHTEAFF. The CDR3 region has the DNA TGTGCCAGCAGCTCGCCGAGTGATGGGCACACTGAAGCTTTCTTT.

This clonotype was observed at least ten times. This chain connects TRBV5-6 to TRBJ1-2; 7 bases line up with TRBD1. Germline-derived CDR1 and CDR2 are SGHDT and YYEEEE. The V and J ends lost 5 bases and 5 bases, in that order; junction bases with no gene match: 9. The CDR3 is made up of 14 amino acids. The CDR3 nucleotides read TGTGCCAGCAGACGTTGGGACAGTTGGTATGGCTACACCTTC. Translation: CASRRWDSWYGYTF.

This clonotype showed up many times. This chain joins TRBV27 and TRBJ2-2; a weak D match, TRBD1 (5 bases). Trimming took off 3 bases at V and 4 bases at J, with 9 bases between the two ends. CDR1 is MNHEY and CDR2 is SMNVEV in the germline V gene (reference sequence). The CDR3 extends over 14 amino acids. The CDR3 here is CASSFQQGTGELFF. The CDR3 DNA reads as TGTGCCAGCAGTTTCCAGCAGGGCACCGGGGAGCTGTTTTTT.

In this sample, this clonotype turned up many times. The chain couples TRBV7-2 to TRBJ1-6; 7 bases map to TRBD1. This CDR3 has 14 amino acids. The V gene's germline CDR1 is SGHTA and CDR2 FQGNSA. V shed 3 bases, J shed 9 bases, and the junction held 5 bases outside the gene matches. The CDR3 DNA sequence: TGTGCCAGCAGCTTGGCAGGGGGACCTTCACCCCTCCACTTT. Its translation is CASSLAGGPSPLHF.

This clonotype was seen ten or more times. CDR3 sequence (DNA): TGTGCCAGCAGCCTCCGTACGGGGAGGACAAATGAGCAGTTCTTC. Translating gives CASSLRTGRTNEQFF. V and J are TRBV12-3 or TRBV12-4 and TRBJ2-1; possible D gene TRBD2, 6 bases. The CDR3 loop spans 15 amino acids. Trimming left V 6 bases short and J 7 bases short, with 19 bases between.

This clonotype was seen only a few times. This chain joins TRBV29-1 and TRBJ1-1; 7 bases map to TRBD1. The ends lost 8 bases at V and 12 bases at J; junction bases unmatched: 18. CDR3 length: 13 amino acids. CDR1 is SQVTM and CDR2 is ANQGSEA in the germline V gene. In DNA form, the CDR3 reads TGCAGCCCCGATGGGGGACAGAAATCACAACCTTTCTTT. This encodes CSPDGGQKSQPFF.

There are many counts of this clonotype. The rearrangement uses TRBV20-1 and TRBJ2-7; no clear D. Trimming stripped 5 bases from V and 3 bases from J, with 5 bases between. CDR3 size: 10 residues. The germline V gene has CDR1 DFQATT and CDR2 SNEGSKA (reference sequence). The CDR3: CSALDYEQYF. DNA for the CDR3: TGCAGTGCTCTGGACTACGAGCAGTACTTC.

V and J are TRBV5-1 and TRBJ2-6, with D possibly being TRBD1 (6 bases). The CDR3 has 16 residues. Germline V gives CDR1 SGHRS, CDR2 YFSETQ. The V end lost 4 bases, the J end lost 0 bases, and 11 bases lay between the germline ends. The CDR3 region is CASSPTGISGANVLTF. The DNA for the CDR3 is TGCGCCAGCAGCCCTACAGGGATCTCTGGGGCCAACGTCCTGACTTTC.

This clonotype has a count of ten or more. The chain recombines TRBV28 with TRBJ1-2; TRBD1 aligns across 7 bases. Trimming cost V 6 bases and J 8 bases; bases outside gene matches: 12. CDR1 is MDHEN, CDR2 SYDVKM, per germline. The CDR3 contains 14 residues. CDR3: CASSLSKGARGYTF. CDR3 bases: TGTGCCAGCAGCCTCTCGAAGGGGGCAAGAGGCTACACCTTC.

This clonotype has at least ten counts. The V and J genes are TRBV20-1 and TRBJ2-7; either TRBD1 or TRBD2 may fit D (5 bases each). Germline CDR1 reads DFQATT; CDR2 reads SNEGSKA (reference sequence). The V and J ends lost 3 bases and 6 bases respectively, with 21 bases between them. The CDR3 totals 15 residues. CDR3 in amino acids: CSASTRPGAVFEQYF. In DNA, the CDR3 is TGCAGTGCTAGCACACGGCCCGGGGCCGTCTTCGAGCAGTACTTC.

This clonotype was observed a handful of times. This chain connects TRBV6-2 or TRBV6-3 to TRBJ1-1; 9 nucleotides align to TRBD1. V gave up 2 bases and J gave up 0 bases; unmatched junction bases: 10. Per the germline V gene, CDR1 is MNHEY and CDR2 is SVGEGT. CDR3 size: 18 residues. The CDR3 region has the DNA TGTGCCAGCAGTTACCGTGGACAGGGGATGGGTATGAACACTGAAGCTTTCTTT. Protein sequence: CASSYRGQGMGMNTEAFF.

This clonotype has only a few counts. The chain has TRBV6-5 and TRBJ2-1, with 10 bases lining up with TRBD2. J gave up 5 bases and V 5 bases, and 6 bases lay outside the gene matches. Germline lookup yields CDR1 MNHEY and CDR2 SVGAGI. The CDR3 loop spans 15 amino acids. CDR3 bases: TGTGCCAGCAGTCACCCACTAGCGGGGAACAATGAGCAGTTCTTC. Translating gives CASSHPLAGNNEQFF.

The V gene is TRBV15, the J gene TRBJ2-1; TRBD1 might be the D (6 bases). The V end lost 0 bases, the J end lost 2 bases, and 14 bases lay between the germline ends. Germline V gene lookup returns CDR1 LNHNV and CDR2 YYDKDF (reference sequence). This CDR3 has 17 amino acids. CDR3 nucleotides: TGTGCCACCAGCAGAGATAGGGGGTCTCGGACCTACAATGAGCAGTTCTTC. Protein product: CATSRDRGSRTYNEQFF. The full variable domain, completed using reference TRBV15 and TRBJ2-1, is DAMVIQNPRYQVTQFGKPVTLSCSQTLNHNVMYWYQQKSSQAPKLLFHYYDKDFNNEADTPDNFQSRRPNTSFCFLDIRSPGLGDTAMYLCATSRDRGSRTYNEQFFGPGTRLTVL.

This clonotype was detected ten times or more. The chain joins TRBV20-1 to TRBJ1-2; the D gene is possibly TRBD1 (6 bases). The CDR3 is 12 residues long. CDR1 is DFQATT, CDR2 SNEGSKA, per germline (reference sequence). V lost 4 bases and J 8 bases, leaving 14 bases between the germline ends. This CDR3 reads CSAILLDSGYTF. The CDR3 bases are TGCAGTGCTATTCTTCTGGACAGCGGCTACACCTTC.

This clonotype was detected many times. V gene TRBV2 combines with J gene TRBJ2-7; D gene unclear. The V end lost 7 bases, the J end lost 6 bases, and 10 bases lay between the germline ends. Germline-derived CDR1 and CDR2 are SNHLY and FYNNEI. The CDR3 has 11 residues. The CDR3 sequence: CASKIQVEQYF. Here the CDR3 DNA reads TGTGCCAGCAAGATTCAAGTCGAGCAGTACTTC. The whole variable domain, remainder taken from reference TRBV2 and TRBJ2-7, is EPEVTQTPSHQVTQMGQEVILRCVPISNHLYFYWYRQILGQKVEFLVSFYNNEISEKSEIFDDQFSVERPDGSNFTLKIRSTKLEDSAMYFCASKIQVEQYFGPGTRLTVT.